The 2 T cell receptor beta chains given below trace back to one sample, sequenced in a study of T-cell memory formation after mild COVID-19. TCRdb re-derived calls from the 5' RACE reads in MiXCR, one entry per CDR3 protein. The sample carries approximately 580,000 distinct CDR3 sequences, 20% recorded once. Sequenced material: PBMCs or a T cell subset sorted from them (not recorded which). The receptors derive from an adult woman who had mild COVID-19 (a few samples of this study predate the infection). Cell type and time point are not known.

At least ten counts were recorded for this clonotype. J is TRBJ2-7 and V is TRBV12-3 or TRBV12-4; 12 bases align to TRBD2. The V and J ends lost 3 bases and 2 bases, in that order; junction bases with no gene match: 2. The CDR3 consists of 15 residues. CDR3 loop: CASSLTSGSTYEQYF. The CDR3, as DNA: TGTGCCAGCAGTTTGACTAGCGGGAGTACCTACGAGCAGTACTTC.

This clonotype was detected a few times. This chain connects TRBV10-3 to TRBJ2-7; D uncertain. Germline V gene lookup returns CDR1 ENHRY and CDR2 SYGVKD. The CDR3 consists of 15 residues. V lost 0 bases, J lost 2 bases, and 11 bases lay in between. CDR3 sequence: CAISESPADAYEQYF. The DNA of the CDR3 is TGTGCCATCAGTGAGTCCCCCGCGGATGCCTACGAGCAGTACTTC.